The rows below give T cell receptor beta chains drawn from one sample of a study of cytomegalovirus exposure and HLA in healthy donors. TCRdb's copy holds only in-frame clones and misses some; the assay was immunoSEQ multiplex PCR. This table has over 130,000 clones, approximately 84% appearing once. The sequenced sample consisted of PBMCs. All receptors derive from a man younger than 45 in good health and CMV-seropositive. The CDR3 runs from the conserved cysteine through the conserved F or W. Fields, in order: V gene, clone size, D gene, J gene, CDR3 DNA, CDR3 protein. D genes are given only for firm matches. Clone size is not always given. Where it is, it says once, few, many or a class for expanded clones.

v_call: TRBV5-8; clone_size: -; d_call: -; j_call: TRBJ1-2; cdr3_nt: TGTGCCAGCAGGCTACAGGGCACCTATGGCTACACCTTC; cdr3_aa: CASRLQGTYGYTF
v_call: TRBV5-1; clone_size: once; d_call: TRBD1; j_call: TRBJ1-4; cdr3_nt: TGCGCCAGCAGGAGCGGGACAGGGGGCACTAATGAAAAACTGTTTTTT; cdr3_aa: CASRSGTGGTNEKLFF
v_call: TRBV30; clone_size: -; d_call: -; j_call: TRBJ2-7; cdr3_nt: TGTGCCTGGAGTGGACAGTCCTACGAGCAGTACTTC; cdr3_aa: CAWSGQSYEQYF
v_call: TRBV7-9; clone_size: -; d_call: -; j_call: TRBJ2-1; cdr3_nt: TGTGCCAGCAGCCCCACTAGGGATGAGCAGTTCTTC; cdr3_aa: CASSPTRDEQFF
v_call: TRBV5-1; clone_size: -; d_call: -; j_call: TRBJ2-4; cdr3_nt: TGCGCCAGCAGCTTGGCCGAAGGGGCCCTAAACATTCAGTACTTC; cdr3_aa: CASSLAEGALNIQYF
v_call: TRBV6-5; clone_size: -; d_call: -; j_call: TRBJ1-6; cdr3_nt: TGTGCCAGCAGCGCGGGTAATTCACCCCTCCACTTT; cdr3_aa: CASSAGNSPLHF
v_call: TRBV7-9; clone_size: once; d_call: TRBD1; j_call: TRBJ2-5; cdr3_nt: TGTGCCAGCAGCTTACAGGGGGCACTCCAAGAGACCCAGTACTTC; cdr3_aa: CASSLQGALQETQYF
v_call: TRBV7-2; clone_size: -; d_call: TRBD1; j_call: TRBJ1-1; cdr3_nt: TGTGCCAGCAGCGAAACCGGGACAGCTAACACTGAAGCTTTCTTT; cdr3_aa: CASSETGTANTEAFF
v_call: TRBV21-1; clone_size: -; d_call: -; j_call: TRBJ2-2; cdr3_nt: TGTGCCAGCAGACAAACGATCGGTCTTAGGACAGATGAAAACACCGGGGAGCTGTTTTTT; cdr3_aa: CASRQTIGLRTDENTGELFF
v_call: TRBV6-1; clone_size: -; d_call: -; j_call: TRBJ2-7; cdr3_nt: TGTGCCAGCAGCCTAAGTGAGGGGGACTACGAGCAGTACTTC; cdr3_aa: CASSLSEGDYEQYF
v_call: TRBV28; clone_size: -; d_call: TRBD1; j_call: TRBJ2-4; cdr3_nt: TGTGCCAGCAGTAGGGACAGGGTGGCCAAAAACATTCAGTACTTC; cdr3_aa: CASSRDRVAKNIQYF
v_call: TRBV29-1; clone_size: -; d_call: -; j_call: TRBJ1-2; cdr3_nt: TGCAGCGTTGAGGAGGGGAGCGGCTACACCTTC; cdr3_aa: CSVEEGSGYTF
v_call: TRBV9; clone_size: -; d_call: -; j_call: TRBJ2-3; cdr3_nt: TGTGCCAGCAGCGACGGGGTTCTCACAGATACGCAGTATTTT; cdr3_aa: CASSDGVLTDTQYF
v_call: TRBV4-1; clone_size: few; d_call: -; j_call: TRBJ2-1; cdr3_nt: TGCGCCAGCAGCCAAGTGATCCAGGGGAGTAATGAGCAGTTCTTC; cdr3_aa: CASSQVIQGSNEQFF
v_call: TRBV10-1; clone_size: -; d_call: TRBD2; j_call: TRBJ2-7; cdr3_nt: TGCGCCAGCAGTGCCCGGAAGACTAGCGGGAGTCCCTACGAGCAGTACTTC; cdr3_aa: CASSARKTSGSPYEQYF
v_call: TRBV4-1; clone_size: few; d_call: TRBD1; j_call: TRBJ2-3; cdr3_nt: TGCGCCAGCAGCCACAGGACAGGGGAGTCAGATACGCAGTATTTT; cdr3_aa: CASSHRTGESDTQYF
v_call: TRBV7-9; clone_size: -; d_call: -; j_call: TRBJ2-7; cdr3_nt: TGTGCCAGCAGCTTAGTGACTAGGGTCTACGAGCAGTACTTC; cdr3_aa: CASSLVTRVYEQYF
v_call: TRBV5-1; clone_size: -; d_call: TRBD2; j_call: TRBJ2-1; cdr3_nt: TGCGCCAGCAGTGGCAGCGGGGGTCTATTGTCAAGTAATGAGCAGTTCTTC; cdr3_aa: CASSGSGGLLSSNEQFF
v_call: TRBV9; clone_size: -; d_call: -; j_call: TRBJ2-3; cdr3_nt: TGTGCCAGCAGCGCAGCTCCTAGGGGGGATACGCAGTATTTT; cdr3_aa: CASSAAPRGDTQYF
v_call: TRBV19; clone_size: -; d_call: -; j_call: TRBJ1-6; cdr3_nt: TGTGCCAGTAGTATGGCGGACAGCTCCTATAATTCACCCCTCCACTTT; cdr3_aa: CASSMADSSYNSPLHF
v_call: TRBV5-1; clone_size: -; d_call: -; j_call: TRBJ2-5; cdr3_nt: TGCGCCAGCAGCGATGAGGGCCCAGGGACCCAGTACTTC; cdr3_aa: CASSDEGPGTQYF
v_call: TRBV25-1; clone_size: once; d_call: -; j_call: TRBJ2-3; cdr3_nt: TGTGCCAGCCTAAAACAGGGAATTAATGCAGATACGCAGTATTTT; cdr3_aa: CASLKQGINADTQYF
v_call: TRBV5-1; clone_size: -; d_call: -; j_call: TRBJ2-3; cdr3_nt: TGCGCCAGCTGCCCAGGACAGACCACAGATACGCAGTATTTT; cdr3_aa: CASCPGQTTDTQYF
v_call: TRBV2; clone_size: -; d_call: TRBD2; j_call: TRBJ2-5; cdr3_nt: TGTGCCAGCAGAGAAGGACGGGGGGGCGGAGAGACCCAGTACTTC; cdr3_aa: CASREGRGGGETQYF